The sequence of this TCR beta chain was determined in a study of T cells in Graves' hyperthyroidism and ophthalmopathy. Patients between 18 and 65 years old had hyperthyroidism, newly diagnosed and lasting under 2 months. From germline, CDR1 is LNHNV and CDR2 YYDKDF (reference sequence). The CDR3 has 12 amino acids. The ends were cut back, 0 bases at V and 10 bases at J, with 9 bases in the middle. Authors of the study amplified TCR beta CDR3 regions from RNA transcripts. HTBI primers drove first-round RT-PCR of the TCR CDR3. TCRdb redid the calling of the multiplex PCR reads with MiXCR, one entry per CDR3 protein. Among more than 500,000 distinct CDR3 sequences listed, 15% to 20% were seen once. This clonotype showed up many times.

The V gene is TRBV15, the J gene TRBJ1-1, with D possibly being TRBD1 (5 bases). Sequenced material: blood. This receptor was obtained from a woman aged 30 to 39 with Graves' hyperthyroidism. The CDR3 nucleotides read TGTGCCACCAGCAGAGATCAACAGGCAGCTTTCTTT. It is translated as CATSRDQQAAFF.